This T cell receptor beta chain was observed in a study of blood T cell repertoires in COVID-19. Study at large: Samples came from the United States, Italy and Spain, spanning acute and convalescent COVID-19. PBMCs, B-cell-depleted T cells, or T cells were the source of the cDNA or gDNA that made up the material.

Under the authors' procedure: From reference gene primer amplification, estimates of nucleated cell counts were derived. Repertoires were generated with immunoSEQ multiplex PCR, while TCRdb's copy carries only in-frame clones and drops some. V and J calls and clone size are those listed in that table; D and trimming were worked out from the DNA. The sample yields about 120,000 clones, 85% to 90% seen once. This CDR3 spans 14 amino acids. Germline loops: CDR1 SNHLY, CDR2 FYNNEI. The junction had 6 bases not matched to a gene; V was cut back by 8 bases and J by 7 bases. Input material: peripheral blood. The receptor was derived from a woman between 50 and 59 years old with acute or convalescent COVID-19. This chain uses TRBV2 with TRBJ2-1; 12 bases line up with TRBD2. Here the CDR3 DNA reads TGTGCCAGCCAGACTAGCGGGAGTGGAAATGAGCAGTTCTTC. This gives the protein CASQTSGSGNEQFF.